What follows are 25 T cell receptor beta chains derived from one specimen sequenced in a study of cytomegalovirus exposure and HLA in healthy donors (dated by TCRdb to about 2017). The library was generated by the immunoSEQ multiplex PCR assay. A mixture of 60 forward primers for TCR Vbeta segments and 13 reverse primers for TCR Jbeta segments was used in the multiplex PCR. Held by TCRdb, this immuneACCESS table contains in-frame sequences only and omits some clones. Under half of the omission traces to an unresolved V gene where checked; the cause of the rest is unknown. This sample is represented by 30,000 to 40,000 clones; 60% to 75% of them were singletons. Clones ranked in the top ten supply roughly 4% of the sample. Sample: PBMCs. The receptors stem from a man in his forties in good health and CMV-seronegative.

V gene TRBV4-3 combines with J gene TRBJ2-2; 9 bases are a match to TRBD1. The V and J ends lost 4 bases and 4 bases, in that order; junction bases with no gene match: 7. The V gene's germline CDR1 is LGHNA and CDR2 YSLEER. The CDR3 is 16 amino acids. Written as DNA, the CDR3 is TGCGCCAGCAGCCCAGACGGGACAGGGTCCACCGGGGAGCTGTTTTTT. Translating gives CASSPDGTGSTGELFF.

The chain joins TRBV9 to TRBJ1-6, with D tentatively TRBD1 (6 bases). The CDR3 has 16 amino acids. Trimming took 0 bases from V and 8 from J, leaving 15 bases between them. From germline, CDR1 is SGDLS and CDR2 YYNGEE. The CDR3 DNA reads TGTGCCAGCAGCGTAGGGGTAGGGGCAGGGGATTCACCCCTCCACTTT. Translated, it gives CASSVGVGAGDSPLHF.

This chain uses TRBV4-2 with TRBJ2-7, with 14 bases matching TRBD2. This CDR3 region has 17 residues. Looked up from germline, CDR1 is LGHNA and CDR2 is YNFKEQ. After removal of 5 bases from V and 1 base from J, the junction contained 7 bases not matched to a gene. The CDR3 protein is CASSYGLAGGTSYEQYF. In DNA, the CDR3 is TGTGCCAGCAGCTATGGACTAGCGGGGGGTACTTCCTACGAGCAGTACTTC.

This clone was recorded a few times. The rearrangement joins TRBV5-1 to TRBJ2-1; perhaps TRBD2 as D (5 bases). CDR1 is SGHRS and CDR2 is YFSETQ in the germline V gene. This CDR3 spans 15 amino acids. V was clipped by 4 bases and J by 6 bases, with 17 bases between them. CDR3 DNA: TGCGCCAGCAGCCTGGGAGCCAGGTTGAGCAATGAGCAGTTCTTC. This sequence encodes CASSLGARLSNEQFF.

This clone was detected only a few times. Other DNA sequences of this sample code for an identical CDR3. The chain carries TRBV9 and TRBJ1-2, with TRBD1 identical over 7 bases. With 2 bases clipped from V and 0 bases from J, the junction kept 1 base outside the gene matches. Per the germline V gene, CDR1 is SGDLS and CDR2 is YYNGEE. The CDR3 consists of 14 residues. The CDR3 protein is CASSVGQANYGYTF. DNA for the CDR3: TGTGCCAGCAGCGTCGGACAGGCTAACTATGGCTACACCTTC.

This clone was found a few times. CDR3 sequence (DNA): TGTGCCAGCAGTCGGACAGGGGAAGGTACCGGGGAGCTGTTTTTT. Translation gives CASSRTGEGTGELFF. V gene TRBV6-5 combines with J gene TRBJ2-2, with 9 bases matching TRBD1. Germline V CDR1 and CDR2: MNHEY, SVGAGI. The CDR3 extends over 15 amino acids. With V trimmed by 5 bases and J by 5 bases, 6 bases remained unmatched.

This chain uses TRBV6-5 with TRBJ1-1; possibly TRBD1 for D (6 bases). This CDR3 is built from 15 residues. V dropped 0 bases and J dropped 1 base, with 9 bases sitting between them. Germline V lookup: CDR1 MNHEY, CDR2 SVGAGI. The CDR3 DNA is TGTGCCAGCAGTTACTCGAGGACAGCGAACACTGAAGCTTTCTTT. It translates to CASSYSRTANTEAFF.

The V and J genes are TRBV7-8 and TRBJ2-5, with D tentatively TRBD1 (5 bases). The CDR3 loop spans 15 amino acids. The germline V gene encodes CDR1 SGHVS and CDR2 FQNEAQ. Trimming removed 3 bases from V and 4 bases from J, with 15 bases in between. CDR3 in amino acids: CASSLTEDGLETQYF. CDR3 DNA: TGTGCCAGCAGCTTGACAGAAGACGGGCTAGAGACCCAGTACTTC.

CDR3 DNA sequence: TGTGCCAGCAGTGTGTTGAGTAGCTCCTACAATGAGCAGTTCTTC. This translates into CASSVLSSSYNEQFF. The chain joins TRBV6-1 to TRBJ2-1, with D unresolved. Trimming cost V 4 bases and J 0 bases, with 10 bases left between them. Germline lookup yields CDR1 MNHNS and CDR2 SASEGT. The CDR3 spans 15 residues.

This clone has only a few counts. The chain employs TRBV27 and TRBJ1-5; D call uncertain. Germline assignment: CDR1 MNHEY and CDR2 SMNVEV (reference sequence). The V and J ends lost 8 bases and 0 bases respectively, with 8 bases between them. CDR3 length: 13 amino acids. This CDR3 is CASGPYSNQPQHF. CDR3 sequence (DNA): TGTGCCAGCGGCCCATATAGCAATCAGCCCCAGCATTTT.

J is TRBJ1-2 and V is TRBV30, with D possibly matching TRBD1 (5 bases). The CDR3 covers 11 residues. Germline CDR1 is GTSNPN and CDR2 is SVGIG (reference sequence). CDR3 in amino acids: CAHNRGYGYTF. The CDR3 DNA follows: TGTGCGCACAATCGGGGGTATGGCTACACCTTC.

This sequence joins TRBV5-8 and TRBJ1-5; D is unclear. Trimming left V 4 bases short and J 1 base short, with 12 bases between. CDR1 SGHTS and CDR2 YDEGEE come from the germline V gene. The CDR3 runs to 15 residues. The CDR3 protein is CASSPTRESNQPQHF. The DNA for the CDR3 is TGTGCCAGCAGCCCGACGAGGGAGAGCAATCAGCCCCAGCATTTT. Combining the CDR3 with reference TRBV5-8 and TRBJ1-5 gives the whole variable domain EAGVTQSPTHLIKTRGQQATLRCSPISGHTSVYWYQQALGLGLQFLLWYDEGEERNRGNFPPRFSGRQFPNYSSELNVNALELEDSALYLCASSPTRESNQPQHFGDGTRLSIL.

V and J are TRBV6-6 and TRBJ1-2, with TRBD1 as a possible D gene (5 bases). CDR3 size: 15 residues. Looked up from germline, CDR1 is MNHNY and CDR2 is SVGAGI (reference sequence). The V end was cut by 5 bases, the J end by 6 bases, with 19 bases between. The CDR3 DNA follows: TGTGCCAGCAGTCCACTCACGGCCCAGGGCCATGGCTACACCTTC. Protein product: CASSPLTAQGHGYTF.

This CDR3 is CAWSSRVGLQGYGYTF. CDR3 DNA sequence: TGTGCCTGGAGTTCCCGGGTTGGTCTCCAGGGCTATGGCTACACCTTC. The V call is TRBV30, the J call TRBJ1-2, with a possible D match to TRBD1 (5 bases). There are 16 residues in the CDR3. Looked up from germline, CDR1 is GTSNPN and CDR2 is SVGIG (reference sequence). The V end lost 2 bases, the J end lost 4 bases, and 20 bases lay between the germline ends.

The chain links TRBV19 to TRBJ2-1, with 7 bases identical to TRBD1. This CDR3 is 14 amino acids long. Trimming cost V 1 base and J 5 bases; bases outside gene matches: 2. Germline V gives CDR1 LNHDA, CDR2 SQIVND (reference sequence). CDR3 coding DNA: TGTGCCAGTAGTATAGGACAGGGACACAATGAGCAGTTCTTC. Translating it yields CASSIGQGHNEQFF.

This sequence joins TRBV7-2 and TRBJ2-7, with 12 positions matching TRBD1. This CDR3 region has 16 residues. The germline V gene has CDR1 SGHTA and CDR2 FQGNSA. Trimming removed 7 bases from V and 5 bases from J; junction bases left unmatched: 12. DNA for the CDR3: TGTGCCAGCACCCTTTCAACCGGGACAGGGGGCCACGAGCAGTACTTC. This encodes CASTLSTGTGGHEQYF.

This clone was found a few times. This sequence joins TRBV6-1 and TRBJ2-7; TRBD1 might be the D (6 bases). This CDR3 is built from 13 residues. The germline CDR1 and CDR2 sequences are MNHNS and SASEGT. The CDR3 bases are TGTGTAGTAGAGAACAGGGCCTCCTACGAGCAGTACTTC. Protein: CVVENRASYEQYF.

The gene calls are TRBV5-8 and TRBJ2-1; no clear D gene. The CDR3 is made up of 10 amino acids. Per the germline V gene, CDR1 is SGHTS and CDR2 is YDEGEE. Trimming shortened V by 9 bases and J by 9 bases, and 10 bases separated the two germline ends. CDR3 nucleotide sequence: TGTGCCACCCACACCTCTGAGCAGTTCTTC. Encoded protein: CATHTSEQFF.

The rearrangement links TRBV7-6 to TRBJ1-5, with 11 nucleotides matching TRBD1. V shed 1 base, J shed 5 bases, and the junction held 4 bases outside the gene matches. The CDR3 covers 16 residues. Germline V gene sequence: CDR1 SGHVS, CDR2 FNYEAQ. The CDR3 DNA is TGTGCCAGCAGCTTAGGGACAGGGGGCGGAGATCAGCCCCAGCATTTT. Amino acid sequence: CASSLGTGGGDQPQHF.

J is TRBJ1-6 and V is TRBV28; D gene unclear. The CDR3 has 16 residues. V shed 5 bases and J shed 0 bases, with 11 bases lying between them. Germline values: CDR1 MDHEN, CDR2 SYDVKM. The chain's CDR3 is CASSPHGSSYNSPLHF. The DNA of the CDR3 is TGTGCCAGCAGTCCGCACGGGAGCTCCTATAATTCACCCCTCCACTTT.

This clone was counted only a few times. V is TRBV7-9 and J is TRBJ2-5; 9 bases fit TRBD1. Looked up from germline, CDR1 is SEHNR and CDR2 is FQNEAQ (reference sequence). This CDR3 spans 15 amino acids. V lost 6 bases, J lost 0 bases, and 5 bases stayed unmatched. The CDR3 bases are TGTGCCAGCAGGGGACAGGGTCCTAACCAAGAGACCCAGTACTTC. As protein: CASRGQGPNQETQYF.

The V call is TRBV2, the J call TRBJ2-5; 9 positions match TRBD2. The germline V gene has CDR1 SNHLY and CDR2 FYNNEI. After removal of 2 bases from V and 7 bases from J, the junction contained 8 bases not matched to a gene. This CDR3 contains 15 residues. In nucleotides, the CDR3 is TGTGCCAGCAGTGAAAACCAGCGGGGGGCGGTGACCCAGTACTTC. Residues: CASSENQRGAVTQYF. The whole variable domain, remainder taken from reference TRBV2 and TRBJ2-5, is EPEVTQTPSHQVTQMGQEVILRCVPISNHLYFYWYRQILGQKVEFLVSFYNNEISEKSEIFDDQFSVERPDGSNFTLKIRSTKLEDSAMYFCASSENQRGAVTQYFGPGTRLLVL.

Details on this clone: The sample has other DNA sequences that encode this CDR3 too. This chain connects TRBV4-3 to TRBJ2-3; the match to TRBD2 covers 8 bases. The V gene end was trimmed by 1 base and the J gene end by 2 bases; junction bases not matched to a gene: 5. CDR3 length equals 16 residues. Germline V gene sequence: CDR1 LGHNA, CDR2 YSLEER. The CDR3 here is CASSQGRGANTDTQYF. The CDR3 DNA reads TGCGCCAGCAGCCAAGGGCGGGGGGCCAACACAGATACGCAGTATTTT.

This clone was detected only once. This rearrangement joins TRBV5-4 to TRBJ2-3; the match to TRBD2 covers 11 bases. The CDR3 is 15 residues long. V gave up 0 bases and J gave up 3 bases; unmatched junction bases: 0. Germline V gene lookup returns CDR1 SGHNT and CDR2 YYREEE (reference sequence). This CDR3 is CASSLGTSGTDTQYF. DNA for the CDR3: TGTGCCAGCAGCTTGGGGACTAGCGGGACAGATACGCAGTATTTT.

The genes are TRBV4-2 and TRBJ2-4; D perhaps matches TRBD2 (5 bases). Between the trimmed V and J ends, which lost 0 bases and 5 bases, there was a span of 11 bases. CDR3 length equals 15 residues. Germline values: CDR1 LGHNA, CDR2 YNFKEQ. The CDR3 loop reads CASSQEAGLENIQYF. The CDR3 nucleotides are TGTGCCAGCAGCCAAGAGGCAGGACTGGAAAACATTCAGTACTTC.